The 12 T cell receptor beta chains in this list originate from one sample, sequenced in a study of T-cell reconstitution after alpha-beta-depleted transplantation in children. TCRbeta library construction was performed incorporating unique molecular identifiers. From the PCR reads, TCRdb called clonotypes with MiXCR, one entry per CDR3 protein. Among 450,000 to 700,000 distinct CDR3 sequences listed, over 25% were seen once. Sequences were derived from PBMCs, sampled before TCRalphabeta/CD19-depleted stem cell transplant. The receptors shown here come from a boy in the first two years of life with Wiskott-Aldrich syndrome, due to receive a stem cell transplant.

This clonotype turned up a few times. This CDR3 reads CASTRQGGEPNQPQHF. The CDR3 DNA reads TGTGCCAGCACGAGGCAGGGAGGGGAGCCTAATCAGCCCCAGCATTTT. V is TRBV6-5 and J is TRBJ1-5, with D possibly matching TRBD1 (5 bases). This CDR3 has 16 residues. With 7 bases removed from V and 4 bases from J, the gap between germline ends came to 20 bases. CDR1 and CDR2 from the germline V gene are MNHEY and SVGAGI.

The V call is TRBV6-1, the J call TRBJ2-7, with 7 bases matching TRBD1. The J segment lost 5 bases and the V segment lost 6 bases, leaving 13 bases of the junction unmatched. Germline loops: CDR1 MNHNS, CDR2 SASEGT. The CDR3 is 15 amino acids. CDR3 DNA: TGTGCCAGCAGAACAGACAGGGAGTTTTTCCACGAGCAGTACTTC. It specifies CASRTDREFFHEQYF.

This sequence joins TRBV4-2 and TRBJ2-2, with D hard to call. This CDR3 is built from 16 residues. V was shortened by 1 base and J by 1 base, with 10 bases between the two germline ends. Germline CDR1 and CDR2: LGHNA and YNFKEQ. Here the CDR3 DNA reads TGTGCCAGCAGCCAAGGGGATATGGGGAACACCGGGGAGCTGTTTTTT. This codes for CASSQGDMGNTGELFF.

The gene calls are TRBV7-2 and TRBJ2-7; TRBD2 might be the D (5 bases). V was clipped by 8 bases and J by 5 bases, with 19 bases between them. Germline CDR1 and CDR2: SGHTA and FQGNSA. This CDR3 has 14 residues. The chain's CDR3 is CASVRRVVSDEQYF. Written as DNA, the CDR3 is TGTGCCAGCGTCAGGCGGGTCGTCTCGGACGAGCAGTACTTC.

The CDR3 is CASSTGTATRKPQHF. DNA for the CDR3: TGTGCCAGCAGCACAGGGACAGCCACCCGGAAGCCCCAGCATTTT. The gene calls are TRBV7-2 and TRBJ1-5; 7 bases are shared with TRBD1. The ends lost 5 bases at V and 8 bases at J; junction bases unmatched: 12. Germline V gene data show CDR1 as SGHTA and CDR2 as FQGNSA. The CDR3 totals 15 residues.

The table lists this clonotype with a few counts. The chain is built from TRBV28 and TRBJ2-5; TRBD2 aligns across 11 bases. Germline CDR1 is MDHEN and CDR2 is SYDVKM. This CDR3 has 15 amino acids. V was pared by 3 bases and J by 4 bases, with 4 bases of the junction left unmatched. The CDR3 loop reads CASSLVTSGRETQYF. The CDR3 bases are TGTGCCAGCAGTTTGGTAACTAGCGGGAGAGAGACCCAGTACTTC.

The V call is TRBV7-9, the J call TRBJ2-7; 9 bases are a match to TRBD1. The CDR3 runs to 14 residues. Germline V gene sequence: CDR1 SEHNR, CDR2 FQNEAQ (reference sequence). J gave up 3 bases and V 5 bases, and 5 bases lay outside the gene matches. The CDR3 reads CASSRTGEFYEQYF. Here the CDR3 DNA reads TGTGCCAGCAGCCGGACAGGGGAGTTCTACGAGCAGTACTTC.

This clonotype occurred a few times. The chain links TRBV25-1 to TRBJ2-5, with D hard to call. This CDR3 has 12 amino acids. V gave up 6 bases and J gave up 5 bases, with 10 bases separating them. Germline-derived CDR1 and CDR2 are MGHDK and SYGVNS. The CDR3 here is CASRADGETQYF. DNA for the CDR3: TGTGCCAGCAGGGCGGATGGGGAGACCCAGTACTTC.

The DNA of the CDR3 is TGCAGCGTTGCGGCCTCGGGGACCCAGTACTTC. This codes for CSVAASGTQYF. The genes are TRBV29-1 and TRBJ2-5; no reliable D call. The germline V gene has CDR1 SQVTM and CDR2 ANQGSEA. CDR3 length: 11 amino acids. V was shortened by 4 bases and J by 7 bases, with 10 bases between the two germline ends. Full variable domain (rest looked up from reference TRBV29-1 and TRBJ2-5): SAVISQKPSRDICQRGTSLTIQCQVDSQVTMMFWYRQQPGQSLTLIATANQGSEATYESGFVIDKFPISRPNLTFSTLTVSNMSPEDSSIYLCSVAASGTQYFGPGTRLLVL.

Only one count was recorded for this clonotype. The V and J genes are TRBV2 and TRBJ1-6, with D possibly matching TRBD1 (6 bases). Between the trimmed V and J ends, which lost 3 bases and 4 bases, there was a span of 7 bases. Germline CDR1 reads SNHLY; CDR2 reads FYNNEI. CDR3 size: 14 residues. CDR3 nucleotides: TGTGCCAGCAGTGAGGACAGTTATAATTCACCCCTCCACTTT. Translation gives CASSEDSYNSPLHF. Complete variable domain (other parts from reference TRBV2 and TRBJ1-6): EPEVTQTPSHQVTQMGQEVILRCVPISNHLYFYWYRQILGQKVEFLVSFYNNEISEKSEIFDDQFSVERPDGSNFTLKIRSTKLEDSAMYFCASSEDSYNSPLHFGNGTRLTVT.

This clonotype showed up just once. The chain couples TRBV7-8 to TRBJ1-3, with 7 bases matching TRBD1. J lost 1 base, V lost 1 base, and 4 bases had no gene match. Germline V gives CDR1 SGHVS, CDR2 FQNEAQ. This CDR3 spans 16 amino acids. CDR3 bases: TGTGCCAGCAGCTTAGTAGGGGGCTATTCTGGAAACACCATATATTTT. This codes for CASSLVGGYSGNTIYF. The full variable domain, completed using reference TRBV7-8 and TRBJ1-3, is GAGVSQSPRYKVAKRGQDVALRCDPISGHVSLFWYQQALGQGPEFLTYFQNEAQLDKSGLPSDRFFAERPEGSVSTLKIQRTQQEDSAVYLCASSLVGGYSGNTIYFGEGSWLTVV.

This clonotype was observed a few times. The rearrangement links TRBV4-2 to TRBJ2-5; the match to TRBD1 covers 7 bases. This CDR3 contains 14 residues. The junction had 8 bases not matched to a gene; V was cut back by 5 bases and J by 5 bases. Germline-derived CDR1 and CDR2 are LGHNA and YNFKEQ. CDR3 nucleotide sequence: TGTGCCAGCAGCGAGACAGGGTTTACGGAGACCCAGTACTTC. Encoded protein: CASSETGFTETQYF.